This is a list of T cell receptor beta chains from one sample in a study of blood T cell repertoires in COVID-19. The assay was immunoSEQ multiplex PCR, and TCRdb's table has in-frame clones only and misses some. The repertoire holds about 41,000 clones, around 83% seen once, with less than 45% in the top ten. Sequenced: peripheral blood. The receptors shown here come from a woman aged 80 or over with active or convalescent COVID-19. The CDR3 runs from the conserved cysteine through the conserved F or W. The order of the fields is clone size, J gene, V gene, D gene, CDR3 DNA, CDR3 protein. D genes are given only for firm matches. A row's size may be missing; if present it is once, few, many or a size class.

clone size: .
J gene: TRBJ1-2
V gene: TRBV7-2
D gene: TRBD1
CDR3 DNA: TGTGCCAGCAGCTCCATAGACAGGGGGCCCAGCGGCTACACCTTC
CDR3 protein: CASSSIDRGPSGYTF

clone size: .
J gene: TRBJ2-7
V gene: TRBV6-5
D gene: TRBD2
CDR3 DNA: TGTGCCAGCAGAACCGGGACTACCAGCTCCTACGAGCAGTACTTC
CDR3 protein: CASRTGTTSSYEQYF

clone size: .
J gene: TRBJ1-2
V gene: TRBV6-5
D gene: TRBD1
CDR3 DNA: TGTGCCAGCAGTTACTCGGGACAGGGAGGCTATGGCTACACCTTC
CDR3 protein: CASSYSGQGGYGYTF

clone size: .
J gene: TRBJ2-3
V gene: TRBV10-3
D gene: .
CDR3 DNA: TGTGCCATCATAAGCGAAAGCACAGATACGCAGTATTTT
CDR3 protein: CAIISESTDTQYF

clone size: .
J gene: TRBJ2-7
V gene: TRBV10-3
D gene: TRBD2
CDR3 DNA: TGTGCCATCAGGGGGACTAGCGGGACTGAGCAGTACTTC
CDR3 protein: CAIRGTSGTEQYF

clone size: few
J gene: TRBJ1-5
V gene: TRBV11-3
D gene: .
CDR3 DNA: TGTGCCAGCAGCTTAGAAAGGGTACAGGGTCTCTACAATCAGCCCCAGCATTTT
CDR3 protein: CASSLERVQGLYNQPQHF

clone size: .
J gene: TRBJ1-3
V gene: TRBV9
D gene: .
CDR3 DNA: TGTGCCAGCAGCCCAGAGACCGGGACTGGAAACACCATATATTTT
CDR3 protein: CASSPETGTGNTIYF

clone size: .
J gene: TRBJ2-2
V gene: TRBV9
D gene: .
CDR3 DNA: TGTGCCAGCAGCGTAGGAGTCTCTAACACCGGGGAGCTGTTTTTT
CDR3 protein: CASSVGVSNTGELFF

clone size: .
J gene: TRBJ1-5
V gene: TRBV28
D gene: TRBD1
CDR3 DNA: TGTGCCAGCAGTTTAGGACAGGGCAATCAGCCCCAGCATTTT
CDR3 protein: CASSLGQGNQPQHF

clone size: few
J gene: TRBJ2-1
V gene: TRBV11-1
D gene: .
CDR3 DNA: TGTGCCAGCAGCTTAGATTGGAGCTACAATGAGCAGTTCTTC
CDR3 protein: CASSLDWSYNEQFF

clone size: .
J gene: TRBJ1-5
V gene: TRBV19
D gene: .
CDR3 DNA: TGTGCCAGTAGTCAGGCAGCAAATCAGCCCCAGCATTTT
CDR3 protein: CASSQAANQPQHF

clone size: .
J gene: TRBJ2-6
V gene: TRBV10-3
D gene: TRBD1
CDR3 DNA: TGTGCCATCAGTGGACAGGGTAGAGCCTCTGGGGCCAACGTCCTGACTTTC
CDR3 protein: CAISGQGRASGANVLTF

clone size: .
J gene: TRBJ2-3
V gene: TRBV24-1
D gene: .
CDR3 DNA: TGTGCCACCAGTGATGGCAGGGCGGATACGCAGTATTTT
CDR3 protein: CATSDGRADTQYF

clone size: .
J gene: TRBJ2-3
V gene: TRBV12-3/TRBV12-4
D gene: .
CDR3 DNA: TGTGCCAGCAGTACTAGGCCAGATACGCAGTATTTT
CDR3 protein: CASSTRPDTQYF

clone size: .
J gene: TRBJ2-2
V gene: TRBV4-1
D gene: TRBD2
CDR3 DNA: TGCGCCAGCAGCCAAGGCGGGAGCGCGACCGGGGAGCTGTTTTTT
CDR3 protein: CASSQGGSATGELFF

clone size: .
J gene: TRBJ1-1
V gene: TRBV12-3/TRBV12-4
D gene: .
CDR3 DNA: TGTGCCAGCAGTTTGCAGGTGAACACTGAAGCTTTCTTT
CDR3 protein: CASSLQVNTEAFF

clone size: .
J gene: TRBJ1-1
V gene: TRBV7-8
D gene: .
CDR3 DNA: TGTGCCAGCAACCATCTAGGAGTCACTGAAGCTTTCTTT
CDR3 protein: CASNHLGVTEAFF

clone size: .
J gene: TRBJ2-3
V gene: TRBV11-2
D gene: .
CDR3 DNA: TGTGCCAGCAGCGTCGGAGATACGCAGTATTTT
CDR3 protein: CASSVGDTQYF

clone size: .
J gene: TRBJ1-1
V gene: TRBV29-1
D gene: .
CDR3 DNA: TGCAGCGCCCCGTATCGGGGGGATACGGATATGAACACTGAAGCTTTCTTT
CDR3 protein: CSAPYRGDTDMNTEAFF

clone size: .
J gene: TRBJ2-2
V gene: TRBV7-9
D gene: TRBD1
CDR3 DNA: TGTGCCAGCAGCCCACCGGGACAGCCGAACACCGGGGAGCTGTTTTTT
CDR3 protein: CASSPPGQPNTGELFF

clone size: .
J gene: TRBJ2-7
V gene: TRBV28
D gene: .
CDR3 DNA: TGTGCCAGCAGGGCTTACCTGGGCAGGAACTACGAGCAGTACTTC
CDR3 protein: CASRAYLGRNYEQYF

clone size: .
J gene: TRBJ1-3
V gene: TRBV13
D gene: TRBD1
CDR3 DNA: TGTGCCAGCAGCTTAGGGGGACAGGGCCGTTCTGGAAACACCATATATTTT
CDR3 protein: CASSLGGQGRSGNTIYF

clone size: .
J gene: TRBJ1-2
V gene: TRBV5-6
D gene: .
CDR3 DNA: TGTGCCAGCAGCCTGGAGCGGTATGGCTACACCTTC
CDR3 protein: CASSLERYGYTF

clone size: .
J gene: TRBJ1-5
V gene: TRBV28
D gene: .
CDR3 DNA: TGTGCCAGCAGTTTATTCAACCCAGACAGGCAGCCCCAGCATTTT
CDR3 protein: CASSLFNPDRQPQHF

clone size: .
J gene: TRBJ1-3
V gene: TRBV30
D gene: .
CDR3 DNA: TGTGCCTGGTCCCCCGGTGCGACAACTGGAAACACCATATATTTT
CDR3 protein: CAWSPGATTGNTIYF

clone size: .
J gene: TRBJ1-1
V gene: TRBV28
D gene: .
CDR3 DNA: TGTGCCAGCAGTTTGCTCTCGGGTGGCACTGAAGCTTTCTTT
CDR3 protein: CASSLLSGGTEAFF

clone size: once
J gene: TRBJ1-1
V gene: TRBV18
D gene: .
CDR3 DNA: TGTGCCAGCTCACCGCCACTACTGAACACTGAAGCTTTCTTT
CDR3 protein: CASSPPLLNTEAFF

clone size: .
J gene: TRBJ2-5
V gene: TRBV6-1
D gene: .
CDR3 DNA: TGTGCCAGCAGTGAAGCGTACACTGGGGGGGAGACCCAGTACTTC
CDR3 protein: CASSEAYTGGETQYF

clone size: .
J gene: TRBJ1-2
V gene: TRBV30
D gene: .
CDR3 DNA: TGTGCCTGGAGCCCCTGGGGGAGGGAATCTTGGAACTATGGCTACACCTTC
CDR3 protein: CAWSPWGRESWNYGYTF

clone size: .
J gene: TRBJ2-1
V gene: TRBV7-2
D gene: TRBD2
CDR3 DNA: TGTGCCAGCAGCGCCCGACTAGCGGGAGGTTACAATGAGCAGTTCTTC
CDR3 protein: CASSARLAGGYNEQFF

clone size: .
J gene: TRBJ2-1
V gene: TRBV5-1
D gene: .
CDR3 DNA: TGCGCCAGCAGCCCAGCTATGAGGAATTACAATGAGCAGTTCTTC
CDR3 protein: CASSPAMRNYNEQFF

clone size: .
J gene: TRBJ2-1
V gene: TRBV25-1
D gene: TRBD1
CDR3 DNA: TGTGCCAGCAGTGAAACCAGGGGGCCGAGCTCCTACAATGAGCAGTTCTTC
CDR3 protein: CASSETRGPSSYNEQFF

clone size: .
J gene: TRBJ2-3
V gene: TRBV24-1
D gene: TRBD1
CDR3 DNA: TGTGCCACCAGTGTTGGCGGGACAGGGGATACGCAGTATTTT
CDR3 protein: CATSVGGTGDTQYF

clone size: .
J gene: TRBJ2-3
V gene: TRBV4-1
D gene: TRBD2
CDR3 DNA: TGCGCCAGCAGCCAAGATAGTGGAACTAGCGGGGCGCGTGGTACGCAGTATTTT
CDR3 protein: CASSQDSGTSGARGTQYF

clone size: .
J gene: TRBJ2-7
V gene: TRBV9
D gene: .
CDR3 DNA: TGTGCCAGCAGCGCTGCGGTCTCCTACGAGCAGTACTTC
CDR3 protein: CASSAAVSYEQYF

clone size: .
J gene: TRBJ1-1
V gene: TRBV4-3
D gene: .
CDR3 DNA: TGCGCCAGCAGCCAAGAATTAGAGGTGAAGAACACTGAAGCTTTCTTT
CDR3 protein: CASSQELEVKNTEAFF

clone size: .
J gene: TRBJ1-1
V gene: TRBV2
D gene: TRBD1
CDR3 DNA: TGTGCCAGCAGTAAACGGGGACAGACTTCGGACACTGAAGCTTTCTTT
CDR3 protein: CASSKRGQTSDTEAFF